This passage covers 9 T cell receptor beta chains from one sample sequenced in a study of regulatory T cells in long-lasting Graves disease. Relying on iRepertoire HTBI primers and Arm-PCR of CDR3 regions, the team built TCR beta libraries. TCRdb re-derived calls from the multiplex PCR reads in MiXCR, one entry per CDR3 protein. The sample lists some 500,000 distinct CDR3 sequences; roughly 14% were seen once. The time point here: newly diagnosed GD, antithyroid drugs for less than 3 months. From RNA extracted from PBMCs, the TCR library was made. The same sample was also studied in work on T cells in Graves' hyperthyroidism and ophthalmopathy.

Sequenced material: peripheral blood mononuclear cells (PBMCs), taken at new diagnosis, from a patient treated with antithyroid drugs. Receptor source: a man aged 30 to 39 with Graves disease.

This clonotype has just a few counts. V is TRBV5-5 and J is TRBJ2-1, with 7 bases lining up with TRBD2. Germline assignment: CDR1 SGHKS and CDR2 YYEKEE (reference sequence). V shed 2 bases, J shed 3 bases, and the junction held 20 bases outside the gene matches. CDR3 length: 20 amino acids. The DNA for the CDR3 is TGTGCCAGCAGCTTTATTTGGGGGAGGGAACGGGCGCCTTTCTACAATGAGCAGTTCTTC. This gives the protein CASSFIWGRERAPFYNEQFF.

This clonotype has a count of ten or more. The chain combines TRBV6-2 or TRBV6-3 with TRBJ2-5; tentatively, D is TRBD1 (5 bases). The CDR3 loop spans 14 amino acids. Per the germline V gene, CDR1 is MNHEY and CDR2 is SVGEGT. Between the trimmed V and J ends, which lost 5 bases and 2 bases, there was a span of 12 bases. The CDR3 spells CASSVGHPQETQYF. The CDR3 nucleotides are TGTGCCAGCAGTGTCGGACACCCTCAAGAGACCCAGTACTTC.

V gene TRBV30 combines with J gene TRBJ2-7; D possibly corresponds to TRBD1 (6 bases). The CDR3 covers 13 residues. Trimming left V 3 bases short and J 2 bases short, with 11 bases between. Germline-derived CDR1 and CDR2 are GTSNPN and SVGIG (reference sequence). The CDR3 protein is CAWRNRQAYEQYF. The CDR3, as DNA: TGTGCCTGGAGAAACAGACAGGCCTACGAGCAGTACTTC. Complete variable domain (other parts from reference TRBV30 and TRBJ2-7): SQTIHQWPATLVQPVGSPLSLECTVEGTSNPNLYWYRQAAGRGLQLLFYSVGIGQISSEVPQNLSASRPQDRQFILSSKKLLLSDSGFYLCAWRNRQAYEQYFGPGTRLTVT.

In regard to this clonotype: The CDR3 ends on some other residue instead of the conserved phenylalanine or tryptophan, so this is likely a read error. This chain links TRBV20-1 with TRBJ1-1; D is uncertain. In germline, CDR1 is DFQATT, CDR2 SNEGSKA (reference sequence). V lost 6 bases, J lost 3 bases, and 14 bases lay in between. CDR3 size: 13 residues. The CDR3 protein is CSATPGMDTEAFL. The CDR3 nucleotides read TGCAGTGCCACCCCGGGAATGGACACTGAAGCTTTCCTT.

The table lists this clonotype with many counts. CDR3 coding DNA: TGCAGCGTTCGAGCGGGAGAGGGTTACGAGCAGTACTTC. This encodes CSVRAGEGYEQYF. The chain joins TRBV29-1 to TRBJ2-7, with 8 bases aligning to TRBD2. The CDR3 covers 13 residues. Germline V gives CDR1 SQVTM, CDR2 ANQGSEA. V gave up 5 bases and J gave up 4 bases; unmatched junction bases: 7.

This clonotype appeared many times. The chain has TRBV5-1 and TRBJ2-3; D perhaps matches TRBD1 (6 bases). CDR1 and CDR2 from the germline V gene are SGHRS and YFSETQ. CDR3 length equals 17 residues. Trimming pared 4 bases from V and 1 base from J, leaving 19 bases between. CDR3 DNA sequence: TGCGCCAGCAGCGGGGGCCCATCCCCTGGCGGCACAGATACGCAGTATTTT. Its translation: CASSGGPSPGGTDTQYF.

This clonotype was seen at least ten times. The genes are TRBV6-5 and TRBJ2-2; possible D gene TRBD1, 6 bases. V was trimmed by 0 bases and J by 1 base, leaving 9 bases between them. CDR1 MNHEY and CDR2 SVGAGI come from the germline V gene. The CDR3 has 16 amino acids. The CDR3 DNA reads TGTGCCAGCAGTTACTCGGACAGCGAGAACACCGGGGAGCTGTTTTTT. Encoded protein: CASSYSDSENTGELFF.

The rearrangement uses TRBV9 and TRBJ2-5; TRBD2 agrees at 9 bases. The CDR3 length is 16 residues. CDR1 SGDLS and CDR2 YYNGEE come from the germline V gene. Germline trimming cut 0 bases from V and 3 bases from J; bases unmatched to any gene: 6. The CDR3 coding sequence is TGTGCCAGCAGCGTAGGTCCTAGCGGGATTGAAGAGACCCAGTACTTC. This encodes CASSVGPSGIEETQYF. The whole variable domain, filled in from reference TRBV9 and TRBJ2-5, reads DSGVTQTPKHLITATGQRVTLRCSPRSGDLSVYWYQQSLDQGLQFLIQYYNGEERAKGNILERFSAQQFPDLHSELNLSSLELGDSALYFCASSVGPSGIEETQYFGPGTRLLVL.

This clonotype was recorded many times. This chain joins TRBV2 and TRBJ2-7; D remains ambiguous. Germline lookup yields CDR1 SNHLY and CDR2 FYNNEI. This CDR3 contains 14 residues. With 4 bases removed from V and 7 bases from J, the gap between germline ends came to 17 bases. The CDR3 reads CASSAWAEKREQYF. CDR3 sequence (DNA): TGTGCCAGCAGTGCGTGGGCCGAAAAGAGGGAGCAGTACTTC.